The 20 T cell receptor beta chains in this list originate from one sample, sequenced in a study. TCRdb recomputed calls from the reads with MiXCR, one row per CDR3 protein. The sample contains about 4,500 distinct CDR3 sequences, 7.5% to 10% of which appear only once. What was sequenced was CD4+ T cells from peripheral blood. The receptors were sampled from a human donor with rheumatoid arthritis.

This clonotype is judged medium-sized (0.01 to 0.1%). The chain has TRBV5-4 and TRBJ2-3, with 15 bases matching TRBD2. CDR1 SGHNT and CDR2 YYREEE come from the germline V gene (reference sequence). The trim removed 4 bases at V and 9 bases at J, leaving 9 bases unmatched. CDR3 length: 16 amino acids. Here the CDR3 reads CASSAGTSGRRETQYF. The CDR3 coding sequence is TGTGCCAGCAGCGCCGGGACTAGCGGGAGGAGAGAAACGCAGTATTTT.

This clonotype has ten or more counts. The genes are TRBV2 and TRBJ1-6; possibly TRBD1 for D (6 bases). The V gene's germline CDR1 is SNHLY and CDR2 FYNNEI. The CDR3 extends over 12 amino acids. V lost 8 bases, J lost 11 bases, and 13 bases lay in between. In DNA form, the CDR3 reads TGTGCCAGCTTGGGGGGCGACGCACCCCTCCACTTT. It codes for CASLGGDAPLHF.

This clonotype appeared many times. The chain is built from TRBV19 and TRBJ2-1, with 10 positions matching TRBD2. The CDR3 sequence is 15 residues long. Germline V lookup: CDR1 LNHDA, CDR2 SQIVND (reference sequence). J was trimmed by 8 bases and V by 3 bases; bases with no gene match: 7. This CDR3 reads CASSIVLAGEDEQFF. CDR3 coding DNA: TGTGCCAGTAGTATTGTCCTAGCGGGAGAGGATGAGCAGTTCTTC. Full variable domain (outside the CDR3, taken from reference TRBV19 and TRBJ2-1): DGGITQSPKYLFRKEGQNVTLSCEQNLNHDAMYWYRQDPGQGLRLIYYSQIVNDFQKGDIAEGYSVSREKKESFPLTVTSAQKNPTAFYLCASSIVLAGEDEQFFGPGTRLTVL.

This clonotype has just one count. The chain couples TRBV20-1 to TRBJ1-5; tentative D call: TRBD1 (6 bases). The V end lost 6 bases, the J end lost 6 bases, and 21 bases lay between the germline ends. The CDR3 contains 15 residues. CDR1 and CDR2 (germline): DFQATT, SNEGSKA (reference sequence). The CDR3 here is CSATTRGGYGQPQHF. The DNA of the CDR3 is TGCAGTGCCACGACCAGGGGAGGGTACGGTCAGCCCCAGCATTTT.

This clonotype was seen only once. A much larger clone is a single base away; this may be a read error. The chain has TRBV7-3 and TRBJ2-1; D may be TRBD1 or TRBD2 (6 bases each). The V gene's germline CDR1 is SGHTA and CDR2 FQGTGA. The CDR3 extends over 15 amino acids. V shed 8 bases and J shed 4 bases, with 18 bases lying between them. CDR3 DNA sequence: TGTGCCAGCGGCCCCCAAGGGGGACTTTACAATGAGCAGTTCTTC. Encoded protein: CASGPQGGLYNEQFF.

In this sample, this clonotype turned up once. The chain has TRBV28 and TRBJ2-5; 9 nucleotides line up with TRBD2. Germline values: CDR1 MDHEN, CDR2 SYDVKM. The CDR3 covers 15 residues. V gave up 10 bases and J gave up 9 bases; unmatched junction bases: 18. The CDR3 reads CANSPPILAGVPQYF. The CDR3 nucleotides are TGTGCCAACAGCCCGCCCATCTTAGCGGGAGTGCCCCAGTACTTC.

This clonotype is deemed medium-sized. The V and J genes are TRBV30 and TRBJ2-4, with D uncertain. Trimming pared 4 bases from V and 0 bases from J, leaving 16 bases between. The CDR3 loop spans 16 amino acids. Germline V CDR1 and CDR2: GTSNPN, SVGIG (reference sequence). For the CDR3, the DNA is TGTGCCTGGACGGAGAAACGAGTATTAGCCAAAAACATTCAGTACTTC. Translated, it gives CAWTEKRVLAKNIQYF.

By sample share, this clonotype is medium-sized. The chain links TRBV14 to TRBJ1-1; TRBD1 agrees at 9 bases. Germline values: CDR1 SGHDN, CDR2 FVKESK. CDR3 length: 14 residues. Losses at the gene ends were 5 bases for V and 5 bases for J; bases not matched to a gene: 6. The CDR3 DNA reads TGTGCCAGCAGCGCGACCGGGACAGGGACTGAAGCTTTCTTT. This translates into CASSATGTGTEAFF.

This clonotype ranks as medium-sized. The rearrangement links TRBV2 to TRBJ1-1; D not resolved. The germline V gene encodes CDR1 SNHLY and CDR2 FYNNEI. Trimming left V 3 bases short and J 10 bases short, with 18 bases between. This CDR3 is 14 amino acids long. The DNA for the CDR3 is TGTGCCAGCAGTGACGCCCCCGGTAATCTCGGAGCTTTCTTT. The encoded protein is CASSDAPGNLGAFF.

This clonotype is medium-sized within its sample. The V and J genes are TRBV12-5 and TRBJ1-1, with D tentatively TRBD1 (6 bases). Germline V gene sequence: CDR1 LGHNT, CDR2 FRNRAP. The V end lost 1 base, the J end lost 4 bases, and 16 bases lay between the germline ends. CDR3 length: 16 amino acids. CDR3 amino acids: CASGLGGGSMGTEAFF. CDR3 nucleotides: TGTGCTAGTGGTTTGGGAGGGGGTTCGATGGGCACTGAAGCTTTCTTT. The whole variable domain, remainder taken from reference TRBV12-5 and TRBJ1-1, is DARVTQTPRHKVTEMGQEVTMRCQPILGHNTVFWYRQTMMQGLELLAYFRNRAPLDDSGMPKDRFSAEMPDATLATLKIQPSEPRDSAVYFCASGLGGGSMGTEAFFGQGTRLTVV.

This clonotype rates as medium-sized. J is TRBJ1-1 and V is TRBV20-1, with D possibly being TRBD1 (5 bases). This CDR3 has 14 residues. CDR1 and CDR2 (germline): DFQATT, SNEGSKA (reference sequence). Trimming shortened V by 1 base and J by 2 bases, and 11 bases separated the two germline ends. CDR3 DNA sequence: TGCAGTGCTAGAGTTGGGGGAGGAAACACTGAAGCTTTCTTT. Protein: CSARVGGGNTEAFF.

This clonotype was observed at least ten times. The gene calls are TRBV19 and TRBJ2-2; possible D gene TRBD1, 6 bases. V was pared by 7 bases and J by 0 bases, with 12 bases between. The length of the CDR3 is 15 residues. Germline CDR1 reads LNHDA; CDR2 reads SQIVND (reference sequence). The CDR3 coding sequence is TGTGCCAGTACGTCCGGGACAACGAACACCGGGGAGCTGTTTTTT. This translates into CASTSGTTNTGELFF. The full variable domain, with the rest looked up from reference TRBV19 and TRBJ2-2, is DGGITQSPKYLFRKEGQNVTLSCEQNLNHDAMYWYRQDPGQGLRLIYYSQIVNDFQKGDIAEGYSVSREKKESFPLTVTSAQKNPTAFYLCASTSGTTNTGELFFGEGSRLTVL.

Details on this clonotype: A read error may be the cause here, since a much bigger clone is one base away. V is TRBV3-1 and J is TRBJ1-2; 7 bases map to TRBD1. This CDR3 comprises 15 residues. Germline-derived CDR1 and CDR2 are LGHDT and YNNKEL (reference sequence). CDR3 in DNA: TGTGCCAACAGCCAACAGGGGCAGGGTAACTATGGCTACACCTTC. It encodes CANSQQGQGNYGYTF.

In its sample, this clonotype ranks as medium-sized. This chain joins TRBV5-1 and TRBJ2-7; D may be TRBD1 or TRBD2 (5 bases each). Between the trimmed V and J ends, which lost 3 bases and 5 bases, there was a span of 15 bases. The CDR3 length is 14 residues. Germline V gives CDR1 SGHRS, CDR2 YFSETQ. The CDR3 DNA is TGCGCCAGCAGCTCTAAAGAGGGGAACGACGAGCAGTACTTC. The encoded protein is CASSSKEGNDEQYF. Variable domain in full (rest from reference TRBV5-1 and TRBJ2-7): KAGVTQTPRYLIKTRGQQVTLSCSPISGHRSVSWYQQTPGQGLQFLFEYFSETQRNKGNFPGRFSGRQFSNSRSEMNVSTLELGDSALYLCASSSKEGNDEQYFGPGTRLTVT.

This clonotype was recorded many times. V gene TRBV6-2 or TRBV6-3 combines with J gene TRBJ1-5; the D gene is possibly TRBD1 (5 bases). In germline, CDR1 is MNHEY, CDR2 SVGEGT. This CDR3 spans 16 amino acids. Trimming removed 7 bases at V and 2 bases at J, with 18 bases between. In nucleotides, the CDR3 is TGTGCCAGCACCAAATCACCGAGGGACGGCAATCAGCCCCAGCATTTT. Translated, it gives CASTKSPRDGNQPQHF.

In its sample, this clonotype ranks as medium-sized. The chain carries TRBV4-2 and TRBJ2-3; TRBD2 aligns across 15 bases. Germline V lookup: CDR1 LGHNA, CDR2 YNFKEQ. J was trimmed by 3 bases and V by 0 bases; bases with no gene match: 4. This CDR3 is 18 amino acids long. In DNA, the CDR3 is TGTGCCAGCAGCCAAGAAGGACTAGCGGGAGGGCCGACAGATACGCAGTATTTT. Its protein is CASSQEGLAGGPTDTQYF.

This clonotype was found a few times. At one boundary the junction diverges from the germline segment, which might be a read error. The chain couples TRBV7-7 to TRBJ2-3; 7 bases are shared with TRBD2. The germline V gene encodes CDR1 SSHAT and CDR2 FNYEAQ (reference sequence). This CDR3 spans 13 amino acids. CDR3 region: CASSRTSVDTQYF. The CDR3 DNA is TGTGCTAGCAGCCGAACTAGCGTAGATACGCAGTATTTT.

By share, this clonotype counts as medium-sized. The chain couples TRBV5-4 to TRBJ1-4, with TRBD1 identical over 9 bases. CDR1 is SGHNT and CDR2 is YYREEE in the germline V gene (reference sequence). Unmatched junction bases numbered 5, after V lost 4 bases and J lost 1 base. This CDR3 is built from 16 residues. CDR3 DNA: TGTGCCAGCAGCGCAGGGGACAGGGAAACTAATGAAAAACTGTTTTTT. As protein: CASSAGDRETNEKLFF.

This clonotype appeared many times. The rearrangement joins TRBV7-9 to TRBJ2-3; 11 nucleotides agree with TRBD2. Germline V CDR1 and CDR2: SEHNR, FQNEAQ (reference sequence). The CDR3 runs to 15 residues. V shed 5 bases, J shed 3 bases, and the junction held 4 bases outside the gene matches. CDR3 protein: CASSISSGRTDTQYF. The DNA for the CDR3 is TGTGCCAGCAGCATTTCTAGCGGGAGGACAGATACGCAGTATTTT.

The chain is built from TRBV7-9 and TRBJ1-4, with unresolved D. CDR1 and CDR2 (germline): SEHNR, FQNEAQ (reference sequence). There are 14 residues in the CDR3. Trimming took off 5 bases at V and 1 base at J, with 8 bases between the two ends. CDR3 sequence reads: CASSGRVTNEKLFF. DNA of the CDR3: TGTGCCAGCAGCGGTAGAGTAACTAATGAAAAACTGTTTTTT.